This T cell receptor beta chain was obtained from a study of blood T cell repertoires in COVID-19. At the level of the study: T cells, B-cell-depleted T cells, or PBMCs supplied cDNA or gDNA.

CDR1 and CDR2 (germline): SGHRS, YFSETQ. The CDR3 consists of 15 residues. V lost 5 bases and J lost 2; bases outside the gene matches: 4. In the original workflow: Estimation of nucleated cell counts was performed using reference gene primer amplification. Sequencing used immunoSEQ multiplex PCR; TCRdb keeps in-frame clones, though not all of them. V and J calls plus clone size are reproduced from that table; the DNA served to infer D and trimming. The repertoire includes approximately 170,000 clones, around four fifths of them detected once, and 10% to 15% sits in the top ten. This clone came up a few times.

The V gene is TRBV5-1, the J gene TRBJ2-2; 9 positions match TRBD1. The receptor comes from a man between 65 and 85 years old who had recovered from COVID-19. The sample was peripheral blood. The CDR3 nucleotides read TGCGCCAGCAGTACAGGGGGCGGAAACACCGGGGAGCTGTTTTTT. Translated: CASSTGGGNTGELFF.